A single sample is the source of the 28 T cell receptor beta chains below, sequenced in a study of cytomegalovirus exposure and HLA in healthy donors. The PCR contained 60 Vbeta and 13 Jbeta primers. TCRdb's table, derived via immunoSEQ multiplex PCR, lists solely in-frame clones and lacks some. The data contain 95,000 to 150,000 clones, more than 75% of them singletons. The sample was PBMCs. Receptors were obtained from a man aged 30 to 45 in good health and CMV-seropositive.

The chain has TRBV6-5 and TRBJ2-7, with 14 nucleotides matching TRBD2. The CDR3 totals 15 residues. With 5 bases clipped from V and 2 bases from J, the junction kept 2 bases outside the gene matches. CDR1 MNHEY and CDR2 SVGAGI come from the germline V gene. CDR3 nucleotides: TGTGCCAGCAGTGCGGGACTAGCGGGGGCCTACGAGCAGTACTTC. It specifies CASSAGLAGAYEQYF.

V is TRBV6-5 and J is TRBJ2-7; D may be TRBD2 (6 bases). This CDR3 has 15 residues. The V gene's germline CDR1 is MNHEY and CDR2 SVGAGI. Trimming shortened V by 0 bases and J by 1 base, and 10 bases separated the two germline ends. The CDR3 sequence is CASSYSAGRSYEQYF. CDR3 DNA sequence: TGTGCCAGCAGTTACTCGGCGGGGCGGTCCTACGAGCAGTACTTC.

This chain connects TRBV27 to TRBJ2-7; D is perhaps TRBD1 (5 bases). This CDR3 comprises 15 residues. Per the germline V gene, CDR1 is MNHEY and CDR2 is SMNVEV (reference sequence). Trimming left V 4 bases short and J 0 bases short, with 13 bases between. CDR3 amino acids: CASSSPGWGSYEQYF. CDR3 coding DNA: TGTGCCAGCAGTTCCCCAGGGTGGGGCTCCTACGAGCAGTACTTC.

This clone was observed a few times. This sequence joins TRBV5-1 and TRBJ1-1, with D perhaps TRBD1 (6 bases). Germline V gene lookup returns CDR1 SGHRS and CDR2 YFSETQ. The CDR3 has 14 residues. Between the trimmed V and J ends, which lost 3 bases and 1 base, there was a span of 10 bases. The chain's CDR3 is CASSSGEWNTEAFF. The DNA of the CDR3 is TGCGCCAGCAGCTCAGGGGAATGGAACACTGAAGCTTTCTTT. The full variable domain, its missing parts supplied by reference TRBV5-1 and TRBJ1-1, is KAGVTQTPRYLIKTRGQQVTLSCSPISGHRSVSWYQQTPGQGLQFLFEYFSETQRNKGNFPGRFSGRQFSNSRSEMNVSTLELGDSALYLCASSSGEWNTEAFFGQGTRLTVV.

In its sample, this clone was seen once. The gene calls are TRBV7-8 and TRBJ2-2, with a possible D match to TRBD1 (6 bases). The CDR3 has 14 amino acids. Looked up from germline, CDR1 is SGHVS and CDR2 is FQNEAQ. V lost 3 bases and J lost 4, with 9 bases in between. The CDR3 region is CASSFRGGTGELFF. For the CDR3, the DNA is TGTGCCAGCAGCTTCAGAGGGGGCACCGGGGAGCTGTTTTTT.

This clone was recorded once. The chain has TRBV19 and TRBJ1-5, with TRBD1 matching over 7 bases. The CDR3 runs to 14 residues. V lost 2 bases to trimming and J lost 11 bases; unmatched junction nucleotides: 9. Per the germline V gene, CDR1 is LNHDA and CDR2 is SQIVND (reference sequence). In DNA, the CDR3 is TGTGCCAGTAGTATAACAGGGGCGGTAGGGTCCCAGCATTTT. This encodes CASSITGAVGSQHF.

CDR3 in DNA: TGTGCCATCAACCCGGGACAGGGGTACGAGCAGTACTTC. Translating it yields CAINPGQGYEQYF. The gene calls are TRBV10-3 and TRBJ2-7; 10 bases are shared with TRBD1. The trim removed 7 bases at V and 4 bases at J, leaving 4 bases unmatched. The CDR3 runs 13 residues. In germline, CDR1 is ENHRY, CDR2 SYGVKD.

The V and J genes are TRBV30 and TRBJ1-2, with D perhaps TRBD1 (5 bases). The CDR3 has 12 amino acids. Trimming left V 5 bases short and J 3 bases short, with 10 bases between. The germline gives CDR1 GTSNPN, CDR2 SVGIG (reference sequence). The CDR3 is CAWEGRYYGYTF. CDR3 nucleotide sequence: TGTGCCTGGGAGGGGAGGTACTATGGCTACACCTTC.

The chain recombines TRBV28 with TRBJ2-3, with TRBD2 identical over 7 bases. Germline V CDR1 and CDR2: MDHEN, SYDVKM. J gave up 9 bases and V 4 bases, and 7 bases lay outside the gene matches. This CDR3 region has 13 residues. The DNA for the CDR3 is TGTGCCAGCAGTTCGACTCAGCGGGACACGCAGTATTTT. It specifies CASSSTQRDTQYF.

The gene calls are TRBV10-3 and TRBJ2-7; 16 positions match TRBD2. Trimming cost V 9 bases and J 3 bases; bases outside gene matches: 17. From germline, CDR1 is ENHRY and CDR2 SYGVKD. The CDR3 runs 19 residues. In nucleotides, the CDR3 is TGTGCCATTCGCCCACCGACTGGGACTAGCGGGAGGGCCATCTACGAGCAGTACTTC. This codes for CAIRPPTGTSGRAIYEQYF.

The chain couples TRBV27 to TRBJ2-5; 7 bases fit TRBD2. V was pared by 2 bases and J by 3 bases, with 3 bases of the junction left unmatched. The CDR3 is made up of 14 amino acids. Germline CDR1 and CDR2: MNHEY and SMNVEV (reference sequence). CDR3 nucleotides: TGTGCCAGCAGTTTAGCTCTAGCGGAAGAGACCCAGTACTTC. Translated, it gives CASSLALAEETQYF.

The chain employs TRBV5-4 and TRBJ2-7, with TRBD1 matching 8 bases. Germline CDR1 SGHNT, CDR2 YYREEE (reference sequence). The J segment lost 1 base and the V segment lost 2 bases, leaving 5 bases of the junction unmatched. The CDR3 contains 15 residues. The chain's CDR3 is CASSFRQGISYEQYF. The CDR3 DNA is TGTGCCAGCAGCTTCCGACAGGGGATATCCTACGAGCAGTACTTC.

The CDR3 region has the DNA TGTGCCAGCAGTTACACCGCGTCTAGCTGGACCTACGAGCAGTACTTC. It is translated as CASSYTASSWTYEQYF. The chain joins TRBV6-5 to TRBJ2-7; weak D call: TRBD2 (5 bases). Trimming shortened V by 2 bases and J by 2 bases, and 16 bases separated the two germline ends. CDR3 length: 16 residues. Per the germline V gene, CDR1 is MNHEY and CDR2 is SVGAGI.

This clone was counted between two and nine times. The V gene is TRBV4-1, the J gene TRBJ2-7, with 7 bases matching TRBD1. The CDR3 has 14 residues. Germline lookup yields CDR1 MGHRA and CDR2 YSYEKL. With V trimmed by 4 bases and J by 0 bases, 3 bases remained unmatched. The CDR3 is CASSRQGSSYEQYF. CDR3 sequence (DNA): TGCGCCAGCAGCCGACAGGGTAGCTCCTACGAGCAGTACTTC.

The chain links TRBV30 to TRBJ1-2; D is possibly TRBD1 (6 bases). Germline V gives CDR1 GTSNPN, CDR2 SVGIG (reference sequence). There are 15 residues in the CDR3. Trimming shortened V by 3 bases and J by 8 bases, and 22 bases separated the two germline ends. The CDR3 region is CAWSGTSRWVRGYTF. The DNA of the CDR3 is TGTGCCTGGAGCGGGACATCGCGCTGGGTTAGGGGCTACACCTTC. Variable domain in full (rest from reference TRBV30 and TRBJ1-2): SQTIHQWPATLVQPVGSPLSLECTVEGTSNPNLYWYRQAAGRGLQLLFYSVGIGQISSEVPQNLSASRPQDRQFILSSKKLLLSDSGFYLCAWSGTSRWVRGYTFGSGTRLTVV.

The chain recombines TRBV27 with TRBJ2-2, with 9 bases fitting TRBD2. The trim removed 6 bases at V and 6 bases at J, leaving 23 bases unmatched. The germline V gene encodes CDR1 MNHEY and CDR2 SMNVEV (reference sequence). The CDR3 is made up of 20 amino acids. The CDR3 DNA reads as TGTGCCAGCAGCACTGCCCAAGGGGGTGGCGGGAGGGCCCTCGCCGGGGAGCTGTTTTTT. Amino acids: CASSTAQGGGGRALAGELFF.

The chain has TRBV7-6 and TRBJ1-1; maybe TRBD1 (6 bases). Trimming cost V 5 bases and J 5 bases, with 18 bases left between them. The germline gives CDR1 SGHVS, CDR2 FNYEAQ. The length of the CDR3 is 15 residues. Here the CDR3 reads CASSPRGGGGTEAFF. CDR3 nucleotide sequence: TGTGCCAGCAGCCCCAGGGGAGGGGGGGGAACTGAAGCTTTCTTT.

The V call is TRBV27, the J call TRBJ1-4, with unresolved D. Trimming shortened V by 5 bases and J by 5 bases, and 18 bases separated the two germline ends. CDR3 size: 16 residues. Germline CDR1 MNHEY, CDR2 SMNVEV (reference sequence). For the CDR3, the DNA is TGTGCCAGCAGTCCACGGAGCCTCGGTGGGAATGAAAAACTGTTTTTT. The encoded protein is CASSPRSLGGNEKLFF.

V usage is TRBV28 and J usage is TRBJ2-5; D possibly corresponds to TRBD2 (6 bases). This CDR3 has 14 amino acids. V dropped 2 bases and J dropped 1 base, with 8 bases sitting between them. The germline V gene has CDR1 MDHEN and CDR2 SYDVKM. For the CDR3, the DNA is TGTGCCAGCAGTTTACCGGGACTCCAAGAGACCCAGTACTTC. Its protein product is CASSLPGLQETQYF. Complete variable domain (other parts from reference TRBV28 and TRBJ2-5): DVKVTQSSRYLVKRTGEKVFLECVQDMDHENMFWYRQDPGLGLRLIYFSYDVKMKEKGDIPEGYSVSREKKERFSLILESASTNQTSMYLCASSLPGLQETQYFGPGTRLLVL.

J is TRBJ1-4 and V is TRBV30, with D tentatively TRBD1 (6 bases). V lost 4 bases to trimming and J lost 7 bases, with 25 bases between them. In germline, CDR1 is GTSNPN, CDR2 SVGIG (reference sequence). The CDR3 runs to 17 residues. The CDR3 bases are TGTGCCTGGAATATCCAATCCCTCAGGGGTAATGTTGAAAAACTGTTTTTT. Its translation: CAWNIQSLRGNVEKLFF.

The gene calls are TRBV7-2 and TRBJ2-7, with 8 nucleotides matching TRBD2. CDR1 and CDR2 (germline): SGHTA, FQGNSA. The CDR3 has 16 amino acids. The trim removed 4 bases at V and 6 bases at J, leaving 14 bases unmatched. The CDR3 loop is CASSSLLAGGAGEQYF. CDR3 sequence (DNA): TGTGCCAGCAGCTCACTACTGGCGGGAGGAGCCGGCGAGCAGTACTTC.

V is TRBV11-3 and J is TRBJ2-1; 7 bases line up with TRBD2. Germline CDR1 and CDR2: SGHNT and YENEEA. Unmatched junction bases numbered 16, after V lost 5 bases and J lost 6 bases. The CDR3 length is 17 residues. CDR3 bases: TGTGCCAGCAGCATATCGGGGTGGGGCGGGGGAAGCAATGAGCAGTTCTTC. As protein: CASSISGWGGGSNEQFF.

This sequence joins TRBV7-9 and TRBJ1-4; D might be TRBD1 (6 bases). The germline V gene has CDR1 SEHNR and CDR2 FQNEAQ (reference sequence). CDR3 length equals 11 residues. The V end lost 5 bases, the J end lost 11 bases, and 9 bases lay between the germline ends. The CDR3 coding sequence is TGTGCCAGCAGCCTCCAGGGGAAACTGTTTTTT. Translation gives CASSLQGKLFF.

Here the CDR3 DNA reads TGTGCCAGCTCCGGGACAGGGTCCCTTTCCTACGAGCAGTACTTC. This translates into CASSGTGSLSYEQYF. V gene TRBV18 combines with J gene TRBJ2-7; 9 bases align to TRBD1. Germline-derived CDR1 and CDR2 are KGHSH and LQKENI. The CDR3 has 15 residues. V was clipped by 6 bases and J by 1 base; unmatched bases: 7.

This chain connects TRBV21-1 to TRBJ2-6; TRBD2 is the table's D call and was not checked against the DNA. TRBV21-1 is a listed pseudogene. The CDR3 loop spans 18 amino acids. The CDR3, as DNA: TGTGCCAGCAGCAACGAGGGCAAAATCCAGTCTGGGGCCAACGTCCTGACTTTC. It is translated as CASSNEGKIQSGANVLTF.

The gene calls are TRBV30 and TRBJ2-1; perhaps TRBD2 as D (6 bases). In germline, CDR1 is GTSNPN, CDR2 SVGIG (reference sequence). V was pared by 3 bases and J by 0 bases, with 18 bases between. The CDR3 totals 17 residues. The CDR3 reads CAWSASAGLSSYNEQFF. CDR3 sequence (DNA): TGTGCCTGGAGCGCTTCCGCGGGACTGAGCTCCTACAATGAGCAGTTCTTC.

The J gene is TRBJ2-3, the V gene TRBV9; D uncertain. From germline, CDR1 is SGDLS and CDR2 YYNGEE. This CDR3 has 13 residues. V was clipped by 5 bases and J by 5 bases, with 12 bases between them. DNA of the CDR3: TGTGCCAGCAGTCCTAATCCAGGAGATACGCAGTATTTT. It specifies CASSPNPGDTQYF.

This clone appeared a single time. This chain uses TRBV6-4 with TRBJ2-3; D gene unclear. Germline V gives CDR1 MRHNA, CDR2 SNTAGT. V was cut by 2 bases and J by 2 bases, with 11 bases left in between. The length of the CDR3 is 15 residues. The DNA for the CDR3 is TGTGCCAGCAGTGACCGGCCGGGTTACACAGATACGCAGTATTTT. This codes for CASSDRPGYTDTQYF.